These T cell receptor beta chains were read from a single sample in a study of T cells in Graves' hyperthyroidism and ophthalmopathy. TCRdb fed the multiplex PCR reads into MiXCR, producing one record per CDR3 protein. The data hold 500,000 to 550,000 distinct CDR3 sequences, with about 20% observed a single time. Sequencing used blood. The receptor source for this set is a man in his forties or fifties with Graves' ophthalmopathy. Each CDR3 is given with its conserved first and last residue. Each record gives: J gene, V gene, CDR3 protein.

TRBJ1-5 TRBV6-1 CASSLDRGPSNQPQHF
TRBJ1-6 TRBV12-3/TRBV12-4 CASSWTGGANSPLHF
TRBJ1-1 TRBV20-1 CSVPGQSGGGNTEAFF
TRBJ1-3 TRBV3-1 CASSRETGAGNTIYF
TRBJ2-6 TRBV7-9 CASSGYTGANVLTF
TRBJ2-5 TRBV2 CASSDVVTGVGYF
TRBJ2-7 TRBV29-1 CSVGDIGQGDYEQYF
TRBJ1-2 TRBV12-3/TRBV12-4 CASSGQGNGYTF
TRBJ2-2 TRBV6-2/TRBV6-3 CASSYSTVNTRELFF
TRBJ2-3 TRBV7-9 CASSLGRPSTDTQYF
TRBJ2-5 TRBV12-3/TRBV12-4 CASRTSGRAGTQYF
TRBJ2-1 TRBV28 CASSVAGAYNEQFF
TRBJ2-2 TRBV29-1 CSVVTSPGELFF
TRBJ2-5 TRBV4-1 CASSQEGTFRGTQYF
TRBJ2-7 TRBV5-6 CASSSLRHSYEQYF
TRBJ2-1 TRBV20-1 CSADNILSGRAFNEQFF
TRBJ2-7 TRBV5-1 CASSLPRQGSEQYF
TRBJ2-2 TRBV13 CASSSLAGGPTGELFF
TRBJ2-1 TRBV2 CASQEQPGLAGGNYNEQFF
TRBJ2-7 TRBV10-3 CAISESEQGNEQYF
TRBJ2-3 TRBV5-1 CASSSQSATQYF
TRBJ2-7 TRBV28 CASSLFAGDTYEQYF
TRBJ2-2 TRBV2 CASTGTPGGAGELFF
TRBJ1-2 TRBV6-1 CASSPGQNNYGYTF
TRBJ1-1 TRBV12-3/TRBV12-4 CASSLAPRGMTEAFF
TRBJ2-7 TRBV7-2 CASSSLRESPYEQYF
TRBJ2-1 TRBV3-1 CASSPPGAVWNEQFF
TRBJ1-5 TRBV5-1 CASRRDPNQPQHF
TRBJ1-5 TRBV19 CASSMTVNQPQHF
TRBJ2-2 TRBV7-2 CASSLAGLAGELFF
TRBJ2-3 TRBV10-1 CASSEGGAVTDTQYF
TRBJ2-1 TRBV4-1 CASNLASSYNEQFF
TRBJ2-7 TRBV11-2 CASSSGTGVSYEQYF
TRBJ2-1 TRBV11-2 CASSLGDSQFF
TRBJ1-2 TRBV2 CARNRDNDGYTF
TRBJ2-3 TRBV30 CAWSATGGSDTQYF
TRBJ2-5 TRBV4-2 CASSQVAGGVETQYF
TRBJ1-1 TRBV6-6 CASSYSWTNTEAFF
TRBJ1-6 TRBV27 CASSPRQGTNSPLHF
TRBJ1-1 TRBV19 CASRRQGRENTEAFF
TRBJ2-3 TRBV27 CASSPTFGGWNTDTQYF
TRBJ1-1 TRBV11-2 CASSLIGQSEAFF
TRBJ1-6 TRBV7-8 CASSLVAGTDNSPLHF
TRBJ2-1 TRBV12-3/TRBV12-4 CASSLGEGLADDEQFF
TRBJ1-5 TRBV7-3 CASSLIAKGQGNNQPQHF